This TCR beta chain was obtained from a study of T cell responses to AZD1222 COVID-19 vaccine. Regarding the study as a whole: Repertoires in all cases were sampled only once the peak T cell response had passed. Two AZD1222 administrations were followed by greater Spike-specific TCR breadth and depth.

This clone was seen only a few times. Its antigen is not identified. The data were produced by immunoSEQ multiplex PCR, yet TCRdb's version contains in-frame clones alone and is incomplete. The sample yields 75,000 to 100,000 clones, 85% seen once. CDR3 length: 14 residues. V was clipped by 5 bases and J by 5 bases; unmatched bases: 9. Germline V gives CDR1 PRHDT, CDR2 FYEKMQ (reference sequence). V and J are TRBV13 and TRBJ2-7; 7 bases match TRBD2. The sequence came from an adult in good health. Sample: peripheral blood, taken on day 0 of AZD1222 vaccination. CDR3 sequence reads: CASSANGGFNEQYF. In DNA, the CDR3 is TGTGCCAGCAGCGCAAACGGGGGGTTCAACGAGCAGTACTTC.